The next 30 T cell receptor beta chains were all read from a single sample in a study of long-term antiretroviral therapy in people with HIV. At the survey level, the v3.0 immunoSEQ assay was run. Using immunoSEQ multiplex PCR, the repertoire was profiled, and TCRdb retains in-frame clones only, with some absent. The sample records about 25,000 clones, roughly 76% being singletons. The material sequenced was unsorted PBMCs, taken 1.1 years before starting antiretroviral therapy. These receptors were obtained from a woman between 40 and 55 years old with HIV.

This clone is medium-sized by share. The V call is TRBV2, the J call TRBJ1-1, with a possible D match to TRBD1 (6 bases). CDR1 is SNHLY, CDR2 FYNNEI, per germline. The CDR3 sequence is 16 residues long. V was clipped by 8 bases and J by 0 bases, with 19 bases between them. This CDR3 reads CASAGTHIKLNTEAFF. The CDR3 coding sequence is TGTGCCAGCGCCGGGACACACATCAAATTGAACACTGAAGCTTTCTTT.

The CDR3 protein is CASSVGSNEQFF. In DNA form, the CDR3 reads TGCGCCAGCAGCGTCGGTAGCAATGAGCAGTTCTTC. This chain connects TRBV5-1 to TRBJ2-1, with D unclear. Germline CDR1 is SGHRS and CDR2 is YFSETQ. CDR3 length equals 12 residues. V lost 4 bases, J lost 6 bases, and 8 bases lay in between.

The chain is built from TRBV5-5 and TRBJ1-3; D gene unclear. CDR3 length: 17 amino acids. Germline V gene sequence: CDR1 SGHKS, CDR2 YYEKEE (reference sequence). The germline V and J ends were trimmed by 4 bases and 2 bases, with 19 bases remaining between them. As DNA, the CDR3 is TGTGCCAGCAGCCGTACCCCCGGTGGGGTACCTGGAAACACCATATATTTT. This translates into CASSRTPGGVPGNTIYF.

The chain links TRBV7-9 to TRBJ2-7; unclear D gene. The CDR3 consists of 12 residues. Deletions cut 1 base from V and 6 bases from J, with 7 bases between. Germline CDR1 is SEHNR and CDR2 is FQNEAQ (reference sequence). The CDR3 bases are TGTGCCAGCAGCTTAGGAGCCTCCGAGCAGTACTTC. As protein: CASSLGASEQYF.

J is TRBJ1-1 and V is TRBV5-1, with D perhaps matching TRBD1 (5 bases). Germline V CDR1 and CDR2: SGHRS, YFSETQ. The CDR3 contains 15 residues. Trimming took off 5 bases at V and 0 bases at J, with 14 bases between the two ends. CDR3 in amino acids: CASRRLEGLNTEAFF. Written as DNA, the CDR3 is TGCGCCAGCAGGCGGTTGGAGGGGCTGAACACTGAAGCTTTCTTT.

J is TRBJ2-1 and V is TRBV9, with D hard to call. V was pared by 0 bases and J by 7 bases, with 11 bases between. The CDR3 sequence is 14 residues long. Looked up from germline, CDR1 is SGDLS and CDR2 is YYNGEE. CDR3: CASSVGEASNEQFF. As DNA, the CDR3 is TGTGCCAGCAGCGTAGGTGAGGCTAGTAATGAGCAGTTCTTC.

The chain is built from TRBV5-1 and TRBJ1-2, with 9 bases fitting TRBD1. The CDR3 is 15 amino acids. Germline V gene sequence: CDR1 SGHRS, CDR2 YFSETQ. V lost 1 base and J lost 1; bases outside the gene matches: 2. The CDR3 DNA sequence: TGCGCCAGCAGCTTGACAGGGGGCCGTAACTATGGCTACACCTTC. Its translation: CASSLTGGRNYGYTF.

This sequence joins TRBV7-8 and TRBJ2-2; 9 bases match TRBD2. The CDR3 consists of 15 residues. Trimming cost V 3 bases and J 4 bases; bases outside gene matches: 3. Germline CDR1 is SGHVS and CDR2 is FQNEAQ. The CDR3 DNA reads TGTGCCAGCAGCTTTCGCGGGGGGGCCACCGGGGAGCTGTTTTTT. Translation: CASSFRGGATGELFF.

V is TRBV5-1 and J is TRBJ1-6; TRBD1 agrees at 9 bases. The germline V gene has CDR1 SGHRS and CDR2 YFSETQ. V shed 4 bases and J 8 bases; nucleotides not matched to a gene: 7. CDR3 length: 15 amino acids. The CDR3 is CASSPGTGSYSPLHF. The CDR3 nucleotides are TGCGCCAGCAGCCCCGGGACAGGGAGCTATTCACCCCTCCACTTT.

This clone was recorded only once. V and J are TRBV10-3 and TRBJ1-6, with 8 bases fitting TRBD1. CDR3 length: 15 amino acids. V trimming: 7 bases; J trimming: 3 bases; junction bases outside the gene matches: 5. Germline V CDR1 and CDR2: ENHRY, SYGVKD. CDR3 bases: TGTGCCATCAAAAAGGACAGGGACTATAATTCACCCCTCCACTTT. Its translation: CAIKKDRDYNSPLHF.

The CDR3 reads CASSLAGSNGYTF. Written as DNA, the CDR3 is TGTGCCAGCAGCTTAGCAGGGTCGAATGGCTACACCTTC. The chain has TRBV5-6 and TRBJ1-2; tentative D call: TRBD1 (5 bases). The germline V and J ends were trimmed by 2 bases and 6 bases, with 11 bases remaining between them. The germline V gene has CDR1 SGHDT and CDR2 YYEEEE. CDR3 length: 13 residues.

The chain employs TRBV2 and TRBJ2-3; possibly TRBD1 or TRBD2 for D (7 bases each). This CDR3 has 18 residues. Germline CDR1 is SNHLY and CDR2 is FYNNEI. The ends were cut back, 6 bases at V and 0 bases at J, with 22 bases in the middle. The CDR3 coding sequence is TGTGCCAGCAGGGAGGGGGCTAGCGGATATGTTAGCACAGATACGCAGTATTTT. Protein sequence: CASREGASGYVSTDTQYF. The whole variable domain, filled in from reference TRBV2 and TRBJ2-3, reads EPEVTQTPSHQVTQMGQEVILRCVPISNHLYFYWYRQILGQKVEFLVSFYNNEISEKSEIFDDQFSVERPDGSNFTLKIRSTKLEDSAMYFCASREGASGYVSTDTQYFGPGTRLTVL.

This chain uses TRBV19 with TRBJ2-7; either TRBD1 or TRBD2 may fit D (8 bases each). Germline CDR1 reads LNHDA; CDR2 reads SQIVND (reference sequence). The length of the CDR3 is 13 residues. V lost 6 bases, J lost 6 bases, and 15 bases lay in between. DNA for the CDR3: TGTGCCAGTAGGGGACAGGCGGGGGGCGAGCAGTACTTC. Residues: CASRGQAGGEQYF.

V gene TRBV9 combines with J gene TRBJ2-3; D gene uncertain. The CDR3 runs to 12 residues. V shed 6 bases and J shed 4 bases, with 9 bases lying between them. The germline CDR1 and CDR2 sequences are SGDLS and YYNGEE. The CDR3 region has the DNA TGTGCCAGCACCAATCCTCCAGATACGCAGTATTTT. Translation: CASTNPPDTQYF.

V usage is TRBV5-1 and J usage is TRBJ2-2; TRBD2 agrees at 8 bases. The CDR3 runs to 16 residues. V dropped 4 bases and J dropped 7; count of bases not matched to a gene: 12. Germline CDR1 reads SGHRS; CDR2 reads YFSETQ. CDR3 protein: CASSPGLRAGVGELFF. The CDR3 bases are TGCGCCAGCAGCCCCGGGTTGCGAGCGGGAGTCGGGGAGCTGTTTTTT.

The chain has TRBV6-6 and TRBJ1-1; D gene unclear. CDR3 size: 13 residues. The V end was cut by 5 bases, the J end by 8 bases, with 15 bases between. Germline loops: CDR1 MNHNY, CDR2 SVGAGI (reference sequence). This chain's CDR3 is CASSRHRGVEAFF. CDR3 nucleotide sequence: TGTGCCAGCAGTCGACATCGGGGAGTCGAAGCTTTCTTT.

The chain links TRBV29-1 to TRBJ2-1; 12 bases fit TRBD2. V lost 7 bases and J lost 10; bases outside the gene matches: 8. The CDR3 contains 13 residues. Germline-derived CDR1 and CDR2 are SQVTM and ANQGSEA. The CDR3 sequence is CSGSSGRAREQFF. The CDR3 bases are TGCAGCGGTTCTAGCGGGAGGGCCAGAGAGCAGTTCTTC.

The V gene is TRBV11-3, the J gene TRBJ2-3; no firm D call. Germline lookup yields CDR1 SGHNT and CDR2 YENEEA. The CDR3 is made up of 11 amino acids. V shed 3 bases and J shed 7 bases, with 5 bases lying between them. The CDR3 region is CASSFFNTQYF. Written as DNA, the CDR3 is TGTGCCAGCAGCTTTTTCAATACGCAGTATTTT.

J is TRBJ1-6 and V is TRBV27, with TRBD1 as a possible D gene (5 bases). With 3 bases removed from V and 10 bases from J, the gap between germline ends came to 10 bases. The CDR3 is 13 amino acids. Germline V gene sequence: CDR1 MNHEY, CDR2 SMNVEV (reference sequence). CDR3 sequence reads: CASSFFRDSPLHF. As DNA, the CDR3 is TGTGCCAGCAGTTTTTTCAGGGACTCACCCCTCCACTTT.

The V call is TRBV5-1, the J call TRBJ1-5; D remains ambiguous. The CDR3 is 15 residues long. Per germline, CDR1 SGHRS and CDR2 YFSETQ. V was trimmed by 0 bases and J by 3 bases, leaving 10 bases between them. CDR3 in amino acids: CASSLGGQHNQPQHF. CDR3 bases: TGCGCCAGCAGCTTGGGTGGGCAGCACAATCAGCCCCAGCATTTT.

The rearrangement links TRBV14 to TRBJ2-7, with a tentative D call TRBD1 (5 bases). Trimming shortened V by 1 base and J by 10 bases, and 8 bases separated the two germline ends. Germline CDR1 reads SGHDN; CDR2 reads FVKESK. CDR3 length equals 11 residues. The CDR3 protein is CASSQGTRQYF. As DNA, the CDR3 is TGTGCCAGCAGCCAAGGGACACGACAGTACTTC.

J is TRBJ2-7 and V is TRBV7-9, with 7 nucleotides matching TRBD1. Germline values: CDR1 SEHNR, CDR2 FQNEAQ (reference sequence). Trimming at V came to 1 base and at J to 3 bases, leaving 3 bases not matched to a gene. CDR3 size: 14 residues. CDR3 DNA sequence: TGTGCCAGCAGCTTAGAGGACAGGAGCTACGAGCAGTACTTC. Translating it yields CASSLEDRSYEQYF.

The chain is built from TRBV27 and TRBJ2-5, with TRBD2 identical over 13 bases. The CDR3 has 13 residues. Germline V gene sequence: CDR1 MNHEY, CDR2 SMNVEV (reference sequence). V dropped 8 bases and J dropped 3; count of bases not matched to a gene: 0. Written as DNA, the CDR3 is TGTGCCAGCGGACTAGCGGGGGAAGAGACCCAGTACTTC. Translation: CASGLAGEETQYF.

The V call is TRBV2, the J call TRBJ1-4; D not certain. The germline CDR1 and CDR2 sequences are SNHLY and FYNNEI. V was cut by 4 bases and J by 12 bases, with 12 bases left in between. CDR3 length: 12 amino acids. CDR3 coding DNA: TGTGCCAGCAGTGTAAGGCCTCCCGAACTGTTTTTT. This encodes CASSVRPPELFF.

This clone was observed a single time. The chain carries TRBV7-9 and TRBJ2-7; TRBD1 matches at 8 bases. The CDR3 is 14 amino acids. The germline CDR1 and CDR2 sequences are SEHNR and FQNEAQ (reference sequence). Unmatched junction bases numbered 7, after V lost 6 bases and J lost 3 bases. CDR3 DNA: TGTGCCAGCAGACAGACAGGGGTAGACTACGAGCAGTACTTC. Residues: CASRQTGVDYEQYF. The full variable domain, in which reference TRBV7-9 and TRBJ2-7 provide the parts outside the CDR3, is DTGVSQNPRHKITKRGQNVTFRCDPISEHNRLYWYRQTLGQGPEFLTYFQNEAQLEKSRLLSDRFSAERPKGSFSTLEIQRTEQGDSAMYLCASRQTGVDYEQYFGPGTRLTVT.

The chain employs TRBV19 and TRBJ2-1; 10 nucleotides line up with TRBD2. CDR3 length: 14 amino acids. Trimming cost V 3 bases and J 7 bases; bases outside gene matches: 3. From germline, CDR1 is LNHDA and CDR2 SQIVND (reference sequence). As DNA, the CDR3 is TGTGCCAGTAGTATTGGACTAGCGGAAAATGAGCAGTTCTTC. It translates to CASSIGLAENEQFF.

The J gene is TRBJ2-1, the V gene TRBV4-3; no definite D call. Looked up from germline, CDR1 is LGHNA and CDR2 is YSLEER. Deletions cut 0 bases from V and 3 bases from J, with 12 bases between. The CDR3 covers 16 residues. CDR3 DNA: TGCGCCAGCAGCCAAGACTCCGGCGGTAACTACAATGAGCAGTTCTTC. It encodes CASSQDSGGNYNEQFF.

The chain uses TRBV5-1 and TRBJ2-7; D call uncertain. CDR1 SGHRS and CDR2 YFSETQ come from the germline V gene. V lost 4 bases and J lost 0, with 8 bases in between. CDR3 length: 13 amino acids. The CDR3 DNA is TGCGCCAGCAGCGAAGCCCTCTCCTACGAGCAGTACTTC. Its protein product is CASSEALSYEQYF.

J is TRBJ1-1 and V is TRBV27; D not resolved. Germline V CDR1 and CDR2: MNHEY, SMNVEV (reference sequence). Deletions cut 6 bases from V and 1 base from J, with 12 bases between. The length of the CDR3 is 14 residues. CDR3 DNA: TGTGCCAGCAGGCTTGAGACATCGAACACTGAAGCTTTCTTT. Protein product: CASRLETSNTEAFF.

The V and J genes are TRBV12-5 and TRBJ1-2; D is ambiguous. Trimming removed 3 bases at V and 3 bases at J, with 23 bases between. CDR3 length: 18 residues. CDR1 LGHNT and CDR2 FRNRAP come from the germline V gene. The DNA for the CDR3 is TGTGCTAGTGGTTTCGGGTTTCAAGGGAAACTTACAGACTATGGCTACACCTTC. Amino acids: CASGFGFQGKLTDYGYTF.